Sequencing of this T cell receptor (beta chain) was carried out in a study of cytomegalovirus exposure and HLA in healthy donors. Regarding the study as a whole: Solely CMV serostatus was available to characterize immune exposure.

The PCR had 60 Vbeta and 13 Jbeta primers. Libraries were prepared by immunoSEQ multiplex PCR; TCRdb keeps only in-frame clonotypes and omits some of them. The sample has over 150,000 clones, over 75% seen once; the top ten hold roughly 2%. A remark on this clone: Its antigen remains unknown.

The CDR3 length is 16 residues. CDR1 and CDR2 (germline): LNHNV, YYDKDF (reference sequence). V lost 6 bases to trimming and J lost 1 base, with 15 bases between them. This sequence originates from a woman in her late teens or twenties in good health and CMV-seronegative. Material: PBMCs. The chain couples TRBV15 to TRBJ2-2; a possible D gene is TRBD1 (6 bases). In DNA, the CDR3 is TGTGCCACCAGAGATTTGGGGGCCCAGAACACCGGGGAGCTGTTTTTT. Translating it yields CATRDLGAQNTGELFF.